A selection of T cell receptor beta chains follows, all from one sample in a study of CXCR3-negative and CXCR3-positive naive CD8 T cells. TCRdb re-called the 5' RACE reads; one entry per CDR3 protein, DNA not given. The sample table sets out some 130,000 distinct CDR3 sequences. Sequenced: naive CXCR3+ CD8+ T cells from blood. All receptors derive from a human donor in good health. Some clones in this sample may be carry-over from other donors' samples. CDR3s include the opening cysteine and the closing phenylalanine or tryptophan.

CDR3 protein	V gene	J gene
CSADGTGAYNEQFF	TRBV20-1	TRBJ2-1
CASSVSDRVYNEQFF	TRBV9	TRBJ2-1
CASSTARETQYF	TRBV7-9	TRBJ2-5
CASSLGQISYNEQFF	TRBV12-3/TRBV12-4	TRBJ2-1
CASSSDRGRETQYF	TRBV28	TRBJ2-5
CASSFPTQREPNTGELFF	TRBV2	TRBJ2-2
CASSIMGHSNTEAFF	TRBV19	TRBJ1-1
CASSKDLRTGADNEQFF	TRBV21-1	TRBJ2-1
CAWSGTGANVLTF	TRBV30	TRBJ2-6
CASSITGSGNTEAFF	TRBV12-3/TRBV12-4	TRBJ1-1
CASSYSSRLAGDEQYF	TRBV6-6	TRBJ2-7
CASSLASGSQETQYF	TRBV7-9	TRBJ2-5
CASSTGTQGTYNEQFF	TRBV6-4	TRBJ2-1
CASREKTGDEKLFF	TRBV7-9	TRBJ1-4
CASSVAINNEQFF	TRBV9	TRBJ2-1
CASSWTIDTEAFF	TRBV27	TRBJ1-1
CASRVYSGGQETQYF	TRBV2	TRBJ2-5
CASSRTGSGTEAFF	TRBV7-9	TRBJ1-1
CASSFRDRVGQPQHF	TRBV21-1	TRBJ1-5
CASSTDPGTSYEQFF	TRBV27	TRBJ2-1
CASSQDLGGSYNEQFF	TRBV4-2	TRBJ2-1
CASSPIPVDSLNTEAFF	TRBV7-3	TRBJ1-1
CASRGGSEQFF	TRBV28	TRBJ2-1
CAISDVDRTPNTEAFF	TRBV10-3	TRBJ1-1
CAVGDRDGRSNQPQHF	TRBV21-1	TRBJ1-5
CASSETGGSYEQYF	TRBV18	TRBJ2-7
CSAYPLAGDEQFF	TRBV29-1	TRBJ2-1
CATSRQGYTEAFF	TRBV15	TRBJ1-1
CSVKGGEGQPYEQYF	TRBV29-1	TRBJ2-7
CSARSTSGIYEQFF	TRBV20-1	TRBJ2-1
CASSLLRGLGNEQFF	TRBV7-2	TRBJ2-1
CASSSGESYTF	TRBV7-3	TRBJ1-2